The 32 T cell receptor beta chains given below trace back to one sample, sequenced in a study of type 1 regulatory T cells. No antigen has been identified for these receptors. TCRdb recomputed calls from the reads with MiXCR, one row per CDR3 protein. Seen here are roughly 68,000 distinct CDR3 sequences, approximately 64% observed once, and the top ten hold 7.6%. Material for sequencing was cultured T cells, either the whole culture or a sorted T cell fraction (not recorded which). Subset here: Tr1-enriched cell product generated in vitro against host alloantigens. These receptor sequences come from a human donor in good health.

This chain uses TRBV7-2 with TRBJ2-5; D not certain. V gave up 5 bases and J gave up 5 bases, with 15 bases separating them. CDR1 is SGHTA and CDR2 is FQGNSA in the germline V gene. This CDR3 comprises 14 residues. The CDR3 nucleotides are TGTGCCAGCAGCCCCGGACCGCTCGGGGAGACCCAGTACTTC. Amino acids: CASSPGPLGETQYF.

V is TRBV20-1 and J is TRBJ2-1, with 8 nucleotides matching TRBD2. The CDR3 runs 13 residues. CDR1 is DFQATT and CDR2 is SNEGSKA in the germline V gene (reference sequence). Trimming cost V 6 bases and J 9 bases; bases outside gene matches: 10. The chain's CDR3 is CSAKAGARSEQFF. CDR3 in DNA: TGCAGTGCCAAAGCGGGAGCCAGGAGTGAGCAGTTCTTC.

V is TRBV5-6 and J is TRBJ2-1, with 10 bases fitting TRBD1. CDR3 length: 13 amino acids. V trimming: 7 bases; J trimming: 8 bases; junction bases outside the gene matches: 6. CDR1 SGHDT and CDR2 YYEEEE come from the germline V gene. Here the CDR3 DNA reads TGTGCCAGCTTCCGGGACAGGGGCGATGAGCAGTTCTTC. Its protein is CASFRDRGDEQFF.

The chain recombines TRBV11-2 with TRBJ2-3, with unresolved D. There are 13 residues in the CDR3. V was trimmed by 4 bases and J by 0 bases, leaving 5 bases between them. The germline gives CDR1 SGHAT, CDR2 FQNNGV. This CDR3 is CASSSPSTDTQYF. CDR3 DNA sequence: TGTGCCAGCAGCTCCCCCAGCACAGATACGCAGTATTTT.

The chain uses TRBV7-2 and TRBJ2-7; D unresolved. The CDR3 totals 16 residues. Germline assignment: CDR1 SGHTA and CDR2 FQGNSA. V lost 1 base and J lost 2, with 15 bases in between. CDR3 in amino acids: CASSLGLLGGAYEQYF. The CDR3 DNA reads TGTGCCAGCAGCTTAGGATTGCTGGGCGGCGCCTACGAGCAGTACTTC.

The chain combines TRBV12-3 or TRBV12-4 with TRBJ1-5; D gene unclear. The CDR3 is made up of 13 amino acids. Between the trimmed V and J ends, which lost 6 bases and 0 bases, there was a span of 6 bases. The CDR3 spells CASRGNSNQPQHF. The CDR3 DNA is TGTGCCAGCAGGGGAAATAGCAATCAGCCCCAGCATTTT.

The V call is TRBV7-2, the J call TRBJ2-3, with D maybe TRBD1 (6 bases). The germline V gene has CDR1 SGHTA and CDR2 FQGNSA. The V end was cut by 5 bases, the J end by 7 bases, with 19 bases between. The CDR3 length is 15 residues. CDR3 amino acids: CASSKSGTWGNTQYF. CDR3 sequence (DNA): TGTGCCAGCAGCAAGTCCGGGACATGGGGGAATACGCAGTATTTT.

The chain is built from TRBV24-1 and TRBJ2-7; 10 nucleotides match TRBD1. Germline assignment: CDR1 KGHDR and CDR2 SFDVKD. The V and J ends lost 4 bases and 4 bases, in that order; junction bases with no gene match: 6. The CDR3 totals 15 residues. CDR3 in DNA: TGTGCCACCAGTGACTCTGGACAGGGGGTGTACGAGCAGTACTTC. Translated: CATSDSGQGVYEQYF.

This chain uses TRBV18 with TRBJ2-2; tentative D call: TRBD1 (5 bases). Germline V lookup: CDR1 KGHSH, CDR2 LQKENI. CDR3 length: 15 residues. The V and J ends lost 6 bases and 7 bases respectively, with 18 bases between them. CDR3: CASSPYSGLNGELFF. The CDR3 DNA reads TGTGCCAGCTCCCCCTACTCAGGGTTGAACGGGGAGCTGTTTTTT.

V usage is TRBV12-3 or TRBV12-4 and J usage is TRBJ2-3; a weak D match, TRBD1 (5 bases). V lost 3 bases to trimming and J lost 2 bases, with 9 bases between them. CDR3 length: 14 residues. In nucleotides, the CDR3 is TGTGCCAGCAGTTTCCCAGGGTTCACAGATACGCAGTATTTT. As protein: CASSFPGFTDTQYF.

Here the CDR3 reads CASNPGLAGDNEQFF. The CDR3 bases are TGTGCCAGCAATCCCGGACTAGCGGGAGACAATGAGCAGTTCTTC. The chain joins TRBV11-2 to TRBJ2-1, with 13 nucleotides matching TRBD2. The CDR3 length is 15 residues. V shed 7 bases, J shed 5 bases, and the junction held 5 bases outside the gene matches. Per the germline V gene, CDR1 is SGHAT and CDR2 is FQNNGV. Drawing the rest from reference TRBV11-2 and TRBJ2-1, the complete variable domain is EAGVAQSPRYKIIEKRQSVAFWCNPISGHATLYWYQQILGQGPKLLIQFQNNGVVDDSQLPKDRFSAERLKGVDSTLKIQPAKLEDSAVYLCASNPGLAGDNEQFFGPGTRLTVL.

The count of this clonotype is one. This chain uses TRBV5-1 with TRBJ2-1, with 7 bases matching TRBD2. CDR1 and CDR2 from the germline V gene are SGHRS and YFSETQ. The CDR3 covers 15 residues. V trimming: 1 base; J trimming: 2 bases; junction bases outside the gene matches: 3. DNA for the CDR3: TGCGCCAGCAGCTTGAGCGGGAACACCTACAATGAGCAGTTCTTC. Its translation is CASSLSGNTYNEQFF.

This sequence joins TRBV9 and TRBJ2-5; maybe TRBD2 (5 bases). This CDR3 is 13 amino acids long. CDR1 and CDR2 (germline): SGDLS, YYNGEE. Trimming left V 0 bases short and J 5 bases short, with 8 bases between. CDR3 sequence: CASSVGGYETQYF. The CDR3 region has the DNA TGTGCCAGCAGCGTAGGCGGGTACGAGACCCAGTACTTC.

The chain combines TRBV15 with TRBJ2-6, with 10 bases that match TRBD1. In germline, CDR1 is LNHNV, CDR2 YYDKDF (reference sequence). V dropped 3 bases and J dropped 2; count of bases not matched to a gene: 19. The CDR3 length is 22 residues. CDR3 region: CATSRGLWGPGQGRPGANVLTF. DNA of the CDR3: TGTGCCACCAGCAGGGGGCTTTGGGGCCCGGGACAGGGGCGCCCTGGGGCCAACGTCCTGACTTTC.

The chain combines TRBV20-1 with TRBJ2-3; 7 bases are a match to TRBD2. The CDR3 loop spans 13 amino acids. V dropped 6 bases and J dropped 2; count of bases not matched to a gene: 5. CDR1 and CDR2 from the germline V gene are DFQATT and SNEGSKA (reference sequence). The CDR3 coding sequence is TGCAGTGCGCGCGGGAGTCTCACAGATACGCAGTATTTT. Its translation: CSARGSLTDTQYF.

The chain combines TRBV18 with TRBJ2-1; D remains unclear. The V gene lost 2 bases and the J gene lost 5 bases, with 7 bases spanning the gap. Germline V gene sequence: CDR1 KGHSH, CDR2 LQKENI. This CDR3 is 13 amino acids long. The CDR3 coding sequence is TGTGCCAGCTCACCAAGTGGGAACAATGAGCAGTTCTTC. This translates into CASSPSGNNEQFF.

A few counts support this clonotype. The rearrangement links TRBV6-5 to TRBJ2-7, with D possibly TRBD2 on 6 matching bases. This CDR3 has 13 residues. Deletions cut 7 bases from V and 5 bases from J, with 15 bases between. The germline CDR1 and CDR2 sequences are MNHEY and SVGAGI. CDR3 sequence: CASKVSGVDEQYF. CDR3 DNA: TGTGCCAGCAAGGTTTCGGGAGTCGACGAGCAGTACTTC.

This clonotype was counted a single time. The chain is built from TRBV20-1 and TRBJ2-1; 14 positions agree with TRBD2. The CDR3 sequence is 13 residues long. Trimming cost V 5 bases and J 9 bases; bases outside gene matches: 3. Germline lookup yields CDR1 DFQATT and CDR2 SNEGSKA (reference sequence). CDR3: CSAAGLAGGEQFF. CDR3 nucleotides: TGCAGTGCTGCCGGACTAGCGGGAGGTGAGCAGTTCTTC.

V and J are TRBV18 and TRBJ2-3; TRBD2 matches 12 bases. The CDR3 spans 16 residues. The germline V gene has CDR1 KGHSH and CDR2 LQKENI. Unmatched junction bases numbered 3, after V lost 5 bases and J lost 0 bases. CDR3 in amino acids: CASSTGTSGSTDTQYF. CDR3 bases: TGTGCCAGCTCAACCGGGACTAGCGGGAGCACAGATACGCAGTATTTT.

This chain joins TRBV30 and TRBJ2-7, with D perhaps given as TRBD1 or TRBD2 (5 bases each). Germline CDR1 and CDR2: GTSNPN and SVGIG (reference sequence). The length of the CDR3 is 16 residues. V lost 0 bases and J lost 0, with 15 bases in between. CDR3 sequence reads: CAWSVSVGVGSYEQYF. The CDR3 DNA reads as TGTGCCTGGAGTGTCTCGGTGGGGGTCGGCTCCTACGAGCAGTACTTC.

This chain links TRBV7-2 with TRBJ2-7; D possibly uses TRBD1 or TRBD2 (5 bases each). Germline V gene sequence: CDR1 SGHTA, CDR2 FQGNSA. Trimming left V 2 bases short and J 2 bases short, with 10 bases between. The CDR3 consists of 14 residues. This chain's CDR3 is CASSLSRGAYEQYF. DNA for the CDR3: TGTGCCAGCAGCTTATCAAGGGGAGCCTACGAGCAGTACTTC. The variable domain in full, completed from reference TRBV7-2 and TRBJ2-7, reads GAGVSQSPSNKVTEKGKDVELRCDPISGHTALYWYRQSLGQGLEFLIYFQGNSAPDKSGLPSDRFSAERTGGSVSTLTIQRTQQEDSAVYLCASSLSRGAYEQYFGPGTRLTVT.

The rearrangement joins TRBV10-3 to TRBJ2-4; D uncertain. The CDR3 totals 14 residues. Trimming removed 0 bases from V and 7 bases from J, with 10 bases in between. The V gene's germline CDR1 is ENHRY and CDR2 SYGVKD. The CDR3 DNA is TGTGCCATCAGTGAGTCGATTTTGCGGAACATTCAGTACTTC. Translation: CAISESILRNIQYF.

This clonotype is a singleton in its sample. The V call is TRBV10-3, the J call TRBJ2-1, with 9 bases identical to TRBD2. Germline values: CDR1 ENHRY, CDR2 SYGVKD. The CDR3 contains 15 residues. Germline trimming cut 3 bases from V and 6 bases from J; bases unmatched to any gene: 6. DNA of the CDR3: TGTGCCATCAGTGACCCCAGCGGGAGGCGCAATGAGCAGTTCTTC. Amino acid sequence: CAISDPSGRRNEQFF.

The genes are TRBV6-5 and TRBJ2-1; D call uncertain. This CDR3 is 11 amino acids long. Trimming removed 5 bases at V and 7 bases at J, with 6 bases between. Germline CDR1 MNHEY, CDR2 SVGAGI. The CDR3 here is CASSKRNEQFF. Here the CDR3 DNA reads TGTGCCAGCAGTAAACGGAATGAGCAGTTCTTC.

The chain combines TRBV11-2 with TRBJ2-1; 7 nucleotides line up with TRBD2. Germline CDR1 is SGHAT and CDR2 is FQNNGV. The CDR3 is 17 amino acids. The V segment lost 4 bases and the J segment 3 bases; nucleotides outside the gene matches: 12. CDR3 amino acids: CASSSQSSLAVYNEQFF. The CDR3 bases are TGTGCCAGCAGCTCTCAATCCAGCCTAGCGGTCTACAATGAGCAGTTCTTC.

The rearrangement links TRBV6-6 to TRBJ2-2; TRBD2 aligns across 12 bases. This CDR3 spans 15 amino acids. J lost 9 bases, V lost 6 bases, and 8 bases had no gene match. Germline V gene sequence: CDR1 MNHNY, CDR2 SVGAGI (reference sequence). This chain's CDR3 is CASSSSGRALRELFF. In DNA form, the CDR3 reads TGTGCCAGCAGCTCTAGCGGGAGGGCCCTCCGGGAGCTGTTTTTT.

The V call is TRBV20-1, the J call TRBJ1-1; D remains unclear. The length of the CDR3 is 14 residues. CDR1 and CDR2 from the germline V gene are DFQATT and SNEGSKA (reference sequence). Deletions cut 0 bases from V and 1 base from J, with 9 bases between. The CDR3 protein is CSARDLLGNTEAFF. The CDR3 bases are TGCAGTGCTAGAGATCTCCTGGGGAACACTGAAGCTTTCTTT.

The chain joins TRBV20-1 to TRBJ2-1; 10 nucleotides match TRBD2. This CDR3 comprises 14 residues. The germline gives CDR1 DFQATT, CDR2 SNEGSKA (reference sequence). The CDR3 loop reads CSRVAGGSGGEQFF. DNA of the CDR3: TGCAGCAGAGTAGCGGGAGGCTCGGGGGGGGAGCAGTTCTTC.

A single count supports this clonotype. The chain couples TRBV10-2 to TRBJ2-7, with 9 positions matching TRBD2. The CDR3 is made up of 15 amino acids. From germline, CDR1 is WSHSY and CDR2 SAAADI. V dropped 6 bases and J dropped 3; count of bases not matched to a gene: 9. The DNA for the CDR3 is TGCGCCAGCAGCATTAGCGGGAGAGGAGTCTACGAGCAGTACTTC. Residues: CASSISGRGVYEQYF.

This chain joins TRBV30 and TRBJ2-7; D ambiguous. Germline V gene sequence: CDR1 GTSNPN, CDR2 SVGIG (reference sequence). Trimming took 3 bases from V and 6 from J, leaving 9 bases between them. This CDR3 comprises 11 residues. In nucleotides, the CDR3 is TGTGCCTGGAGAGAAGGCTTCGAGCAGTACTTC. This translates into CAWREGFEQYF.

This chain connects TRBV7-6 to TRBJ2-5, with D possibly TRBD2 on 5 matching bases. Germline CDR1 SGHVS, CDR2 FNYEAQ. The germline V and J ends were trimmed by 4 bases and 1 base, with 19 bases remaining between them. This CDR3 comprises 17 residues. Written as DNA, the CDR3 is TGTGCCAGCAGCTCTGCCTGGCTAGCCCGACCCCAAGAGACCCAGTACTTC. Protein: CASSSAWLARPQETQYF. The variable domain in full, with the rest retrieved from reference TRBV7-6 and TRBJ2-5, is GAGVSQSPRYKVTKRGQDVALRCDPISGHVSLYWYRQALGQGPEFLTYFNYEAQQDKSGLPNDRFSAERPEGSISTLTIQRTEQRDSAMYRCASSSAWLARPQETQYFGPGTRLLVL.

The V call is TRBV27, the J call TRBJ2-1; possible D gene TRBD2, 6 bases. Looked up from germline, CDR1 is MNHEY and CDR2 is SMNVEV (reference sequence). V gave up 5 bases and J gave up 12 bases, with 17 bases separating them. The CDR3 totals 13 residues. This chain's CDR3 is CASSPRQFGGQFF. CDR3 DNA sequence: TGTGCCAGCAGTCCCCGACAGTTCGGGGGGCAGTTCTTC.